The 15 T cell receptor beta chains below were found in one sample sequenced in a study of cytomegalovirus exposure and HLA in healthy donors. TCRdb's copy holds only in-frame clones and misses some; the assay was immunoSEQ multiplex PCR. Altogether over 75,000 clones are present, approximately 90% being singletons, with the ten largest covering 2.1%. The specimen was PBMCs. The receptor set was obtained from a man aged 25-45 years in good health and CMV-seronegative.

This chain joins TRBV7-8 and TRBJ1-2; D remains ambiguous. Germline CDR1 is SGHVS and CDR2 is FQNEAQ. The CDR3 has 15 residues. V lost 5 bases and J 0 bases, leaving 13 bases between the germline ends. The DNA of the CDR3 is TGTGCCAGCAGCCCCGCACAGAGAACTAACTATGGCTACACCTTC. Translation gives CASSPAQRTNYGYTF. Full variable domain (outside the CDR3, taken from reference TRBV7-8 and TRBJ1-2): GAGVSQSPRYKVAKRGQDVALRCDPISGHVSLFWYQQALGQGPEFLTYFQNEAQLDKSGLPSDRFFAERPEGSVSTLKIQRTQQEDSAVYLCASSPAQRTNYGYTFGSGTRLTVV.

The CDR3 loop is CASSEELGGGYEQYF. The DNA of the CDR3 is TGTGCCAGCAGCGAGGAACTGGGGGGTGGGTACGAGCAGTACTTC. The chain is built from TRBV5-4 and TRBJ2-7, with D tentatively TRBD2 (6 bases). The V gene lost 4 bases and the J gene lost 4 bases, with 18 bases spanning the gap. CDR1 and CDR2 (germline): SGHNT, YYREEE (reference sequence). This CDR3 has 15 amino acids.

This clone was picked up one time. The J gene is TRBJ1-1, the V gene TRBV11-1; tentative D call: TRBD1 (5 bases). V was cut by 5 bases and J by 0 bases, with 10 bases left in between. The CDR3 sequence is 14 residues long. Germline values: CDR1 SGHAT, CDR2 FQDESV (reference sequence). CDR3 sequence: CASSLTALNTEAFF. Here the CDR3 DNA reads TGTGCCAGCAGCCTGACAGCGTTGAACACTGAAGCTTTCTTT.

This chain connects TRBV19 to TRBJ1-1; 9 positions match TRBD1. The germline CDR1 and CDR2 sequences are LNHDA and SQIVND (reference sequence). This CDR3 region has 14 residues. V lost 5 bases to trimming and J lost 6 bases; unmatched junction nucleotides: 7. The chain's CDR3 is CASSGQGSSPEAFF. As DNA, the CDR3 is TGTGCCAGTAGTGGACAGGGGAGTAGTCCTGAAGCTTTCTTT.

The V gene is TRBV9, the J gene TRBJ2-2, with TRBD2 matching 9 bases. There are 16 residues in the CDR3. Germline V gene data show CDR1 as SGDLS and CDR2 as YYNGEE. V was clipped by 0 bases and J by 3 bases; unmatched bases: 3. The CDR3 spells CASSVDGGGDTGELFF. The CDR3 nucleotides read TGTGCCAGCAGCGTAGACGGCGGGGGGGACACCGGGGAGCTGTTTTTT.

V is TRBV6-1 and J is TRBJ2-1; possible D gene TRBD1, 6 bases. The V end was cut by 10 bases, the J end by 3 bases, with 13 bases between. The CDR3 spans 13 residues. From germline, CDR1 is MNHNS and CDR2 SASEGT. CDR3 residues: CATEEQGYNEQFF. CDR3 in DNA: TGTGCCACCGAGGAACAGGGCTACAATGAGCAGTTCTTC.

The gene calls are TRBV28 and TRBJ2-5, with 9 bases aligning to TRBD1. The CDR3 sequence is 14 residues long. The V gene's germline CDR1 is MDHEN and CDR2 SYDVKM. V lost 2 bases to trimming and J lost 7 bases; unmatched junction nucleotides: 5. This chain's CDR3 is CASSLGQGTGTQYF. The CDR3 nucleotides read TGTGCCAGCAGTTTAGGACAGGGGACGGGGACCCAGTACTTC.

The chain couples TRBV28 to TRBJ2-7, with TRBD1 matching 7 bases. Germline trimming cut 7 bases from V and 3 bases from J; bases unmatched to any gene: 12. This CDR3 is 15 amino acids long. Looked up from germline, CDR1 is MDHEN and CDR2 is SYDVKM. The CDR3 reads CASTPQRTGVYEQYF. The CDR3 coding sequence is TGTGCCAGCACCCCACAGCGGACAGGCGTCTACGAGCAGTACTTC.

The gene calls are TRBV29-1 and TRBJ2-7, with D possibly TRBD2 on 5 matching bases. Per the germline V gene, CDR1 is SQVTM and CDR2 is ANQGSEA. The V end was cut by 4 bases, the J end by 0 bases, with 16 bases between. The CDR3 is 15 amino acids. CDR3 in amino acids: CSVVLDSQSSYEQYF. In DNA, the CDR3 is TGCAGCGTTGTTCTGGACTCTCAGAGCTCCTACGAGCAGTACTTC.

As to this clone: The junction does not match germline at one end; this may be a read error. The chain links TRBV7-7 to TRBJ2-7, with TRBD1 matching 10 bases. Germline V gene lookup returns CDR1 SSHAT and CDR2 FNYEAQ (reference sequence). The CDR3 sequence is 18 residues long. This CDR3 is CASSISSGTGAPVGEQYF. In DNA form, the CDR3 reads TGTGCTAGCAGCATTAGCTCAGGGACAGGGGCACCTGTGGGCGAGCAGTACTTC.

V gene TRBV6-1 combines with J gene TRBJ2-7; 10 bases line up with TRBD1. The CDR3 sequence is 15 residues long. The V gene's germline CDR1 is MNHNS and CDR2 SASEGT. V was pared by 4 bases and J by 2 bases, with 5 bases of the junction left unmatched. The CDR3 loop reads CASSATGTGAYEQYF. The CDR3 DNA is TGTGCCAGCAGTGCTACCGGGACAGGGGCCTACGAGCAGTACTTC.

The CDR3 loop is CASSQLGTSGGKETQYF. The CDR3 coding sequence is TGTGCCAGCAGCCAACTTGGGACTAGCGGGGGGAAAGAGACCCAGTACTTC. The chain has TRBV4-2 and TRBJ2-5; 15 bases agree with TRBD2. V dropped 2 bases and J dropped 3; count of bases not matched to a gene: 4. Germline assignment: CDR1 LGHNA and CDR2 YNFKEQ. The CDR3 covers 17 residues.

The chain employs TRBV2 and TRBJ2-1; TRBD2 is a possible D gene (6 bases). This CDR3 has 16 amino acids. Germline CDR1 reads SNHLY; CDR2 reads FYNNEI. V was pared by 1 base and J by 9 bases, with 19 bases between. CDR3 region: CASSEEEWGTEGEQFF. The CDR3 nucleotides are TGTGCCAGCAGTGAAGAGGAATGGGGGACTGAGGGTGAGCAGTTCTTC.

Only one count was recorded for this clone. The V and J genes are TRBV6-1 and TRBJ1-5, with 9 bases aligning to TRBD1. Germline CDR1 and CDR2: MNHNS and SASEGT. Trimming took 7 bases from V and 5 from J; bases not matched to a gene: 9. CDR3 size: 15 residues. The CDR3 protein is CASNRDRDFHQPQHF. In DNA, the CDR3 is TGTGCCAGCAACCGGGACAGGGACTTTCATCAGCCCCAGCATTTT.

This chain uses TRBV6-6 with TRBJ1-3; possible D gene TRBD1, 5 bases. This CDR3 is built from 16 residues. V lost 2 bases and J lost 0, with 11 bases in between. Germline V gene lookup returns CDR1 MNHNY and CDR2 SVGAGI (reference sequence). This chain's CDR3 is CASSYDRPNSGNTIYF. DNA of the CDR3: TGTGCCAGCAGTTACGACAGACCCAACTCTGGAAACACCATATATTTT.